This T cell receptor (beta chain) was profiled in a study of OX40 agonist ivuxolimab in advanced cancers. At the level of the study: Patients receiving dose escalation had hepatocellular carcinoma, melanoma, renal cell or head and neck cancer.

Assay used: immunoSEQ multiplex PCR; TCRdb lists only in-frame clones, some missing. The sample has approximately 82,000 clones, about 90% seen once; the top ten hold roughly 0.8%. Per germline, CDR1 SGHNT and CDR2 YYREEE (reference sequence). The ends lost 4 bases at V and 4 bases at J; junction bases unmatched: 2. The CDR3 consists of 13 residues. The input for sequencing was CD4+ or CD8+ T cells sorted from blood, taken in a trial of the OX40 agonist ivuxolimab. The sequence was obtained from an adult with an advanced solid tumor such as melanoma, head and neck, liver or kidney cancer. The rearrangement links TRBV5-4 to TRBJ1-1; TRBD1 agrees at 9 bases. The CDR3 sequence is CASSTQGATEAFF. The CDR3 DNA follows: TGTGCCAGCAGCACACAGGGGGCCACTGAAGCTTTCTTT.